One sample yielded the 22 T cell receptor beta chains listed below, sequenced in a study of blood T cell repertoires in COVID-19. Data came from immunoSEQ multiplex PCR; TCRdb stores just in-frame clones and leaves some out. The table lists roughly 220,000 clones, more than 75% of them singletons. Sequencing used peripheral blood. These receptors were obtained from an elderly woman with COVID-19, enrolled during active disease.

This rearrangement joins TRBV6-2 or TRBV6-3 to TRBJ1-2, with 10 positions matching TRBD1. CDR1 and CDR2 from the germline V gene are MNHEY and SVGEGT. V was pared by 2 bases and J by 3 bases, with 0 bases of the junction left unmatched. This CDR3 has 14 amino acids. Here the CDR3 reads CASSYGQGDYGYTF. The CDR3 coding sequence is TGTGCCAGCAGTTACGGACAGGGGGACTATGGCTACACCTTC.

V is TRBV29-1 and J is TRBJ1-2, with 8 bases identical to TRBD1. The germline CDR1 and CDR2 sequences are SQVTM and ANQGSEA. CDR3 length equals 12 residues. J gave up 7 bases and V 3 bases, and 4 bases lay outside the gene matches. DNA for the CDR3: TGCAGCGTTGAGGCAGGGGGCGGTGGCTACACCTTC. Protein product: CSVEAGGGGYTF.

This clone was counted a single time. V and J are TRBV6-5 and TRBJ2-3, with a tentative D call TRBD1 (6 bases). Trimming removed 5 bases at V and 6 bases at J, with 6 bases between. Germline values: CDR1 MNHEY, CDR2 SVGAGI. This CDR3 is 11 amino acids long. The CDR3 region is CASSQGDTQYF. The CDR3 DNA reads as TGTGCCAGCAGTCAGGGGGATACGCAGTATTTT.

This clone showed up just once. The genes are TRBV11-2 and TRBJ2-1, with 10 bases fitting TRBD1. J gave up 2 bases and V 5 bases, and 6 bases lay outside the gene matches. Germline V gene lookup returns CDR1 SGHAT and CDR2 FQNNGV. This CDR3 comprises 16 residues. CDR3 sequence (DNA): TGTGCCAGCAGCGAAAGAGGGACAGGGGCCTACAATGAGCAGTTCTTC. This codes for CASSERGTGAYNEQFF.

The chain links TRBV10-3 to TRBJ1-1; D uncertain. Germline CDR1 ENHRY, CDR2 SYGVKD. The CDR3 is 13 residues long. The V gene lost 9 bases and the J gene lost 1 base, with 12 bases spanning the gap. CDR3 sequence (DNA): TGTGCCATATCCTTTGAGCGGAACACTGAAGCTTTCTTT. It yields the protein CAISFERNTEAFF.

The chain combines TRBV11-3 with TRBJ1-2; D perhaps matches TRBD1 (5 bases). Deletions cut 5 bases from V and 4 bases from J, with 8 bases between. The CDR3 covers 12 residues. Germline V gives CDR1 SGHNT, CDR2 YENEEA. CDR3 DNA sequence: TGTGCCAGCAGCAGGGGTGGCTATGGCTACACCTTC. It is translated as CASSRGGYGYTF. Drawing the rest from reference TRBV11-3 and TRBJ1-2, the complete variable domain is EAGVVQSPRYKIIEKKQPVAFWCNPISGHNTLYWYLQNLGQGPELLIRYENEEAVDDSQLPKDRFSAERLKGVDSTLKIQPAELGDSAVYLCASSRGGYGYTFGSGTRLTVV.

CDR3 coding DNA: TGTGCCATCAGTGATTCCGGGGCCTATAATTCACCCCTCCACTTT. It specifies CAISDSGAYNSPLHF. The chain couples TRBV10-3 to TRBJ1-6, with D unresolved. The CDR3 spans 15 residues. V was shortened by 3 bases and J by 2 bases, with 8 bases between the two germline ends. The germline V gene encodes CDR1 ENHRY and CDR2 SYGVKD.

In regard to this clone: Germline and junction disagree at one end, which may indicate a read error. V is TRBV10-3 and J is TRBJ2-7, with TRBD2 matching 9 bases. This CDR3 spans 13 amino acids. Germline CDR1 ENHRY, CDR2 SYGVKD. In nucleotides, the CDR3 is TGTGCGATCAGCACTAGCGGGTCCTACGAGCAGTACTTC. This translates into CAISTSGSYEQYF.

This clone has more than one count but fewer than ten. The chain employs TRBV12-5 and TRBJ2-5; tentatively, D is TRBD2 (7 bases). The CDR3 has 14 amino acids. CDR1 LGHNT and CDR2 FRNRAP come from the germline V gene. Trimming cost V 4 bases and J 7 bases, with 16 bases left between them. The CDR3 DNA reads TGTGCTAGTGGTTCCTCGGGGGGCAGGGGGACCCAGTACTTC. Translation: CASGSSGGRGTQYF.

The CDR3 reads CASSQWKRDTGELFF. The CDR3 nucleotides are TGTGCCAGCAGCCAGTGGAAGCGGGACACCGGGGAGCTGTTTTTT. The J gene is TRBJ2-2, the V gene TRBV7-2, with a weak D call TRBD2 (6 bases). Germline V gives CDR1 SGHTA, CDR2 FQGNSA. Trimming removed 5 bases at V and 3 bases at J, with 13 bases between. The CDR3 extends over 15 amino acids.

This clone showed up just once. This sequence joins TRBV5-1 and TRBJ2-3, with no clear D. V lost 1 base, J lost 2 bases, and 8 bases lay in between. The CDR3 totals 14 residues. Germline V gene sequence: CDR1 SGHRS, CDR2 YFSETQ. CDR3 loop: CASSLPDNTDTQYF. The CDR3 DNA is TGCGCCAGCAGCTTGCCAGATAACACAGATACGCAGTATTTT.

This chain joins TRBV6-2 or TRBV6-3 and TRBJ2-4, with TRBD2 as a possible D gene (5 bases). The germline V gene encodes CDR1 MNHEY and CDR2 SVGEGT. The ends were cut back, 1 base at V and 7 bases at J, with 11 bases in the middle. This CDR3 region has 14 residues. The CDR3 nucleotides read TGTGCCAGCAGTTACTGGGCGAGGGAGAACATTCAGTACTTC. This gives the protein CASSYWARENIQYF.

V and J are TRBV15 and TRBJ1-1, with a weak D call TRBD1 (5 bases). The germline gives CDR1 LNHNV, CDR2 YYDKDF (reference sequence). The V gene lost 5 bases and the J gene lost 5 bases, with 9 bases spanning the gap. This CDR3 is 12 amino acids long. The CDR3 loop reads CATSPQGTEAFF. The CDR3 DNA is TGTGCCACCAGCCCTCAGGGAACTGAAGCTTTCTTT.

The V gene is TRBV6-4, the J gene TRBJ2-1, with TRBD2 identical over 9 bases. Germline values: CDR1 MRHNA, CDR2 SNTAGT. Trimming took 4 bases from V and 9 from J; bases not matched to a gene: 4. CDR3 length: 13 residues. The chain's CDR3 is CASSASGETEQFF. As DNA, the CDR3 is TGTGCCAGCAGTGCTAGCGGGGAGACTGAGCAGTTCTTC.

The chain carries TRBV5-1 and TRBJ2-7; a weak D match, TRBD1 (6 bases). This CDR3 comprises 11 residues. Germline CDR1 SGHRS, CDR2 YFSETQ. Trimming took 4 bases from V and 7 from J, leaving 9 bases between them. The CDR3 loop reads CASSLGTEQYF. CDR3 in DNA: TGCGCCAGCAGCCTGGGGACAGAGCAGTACTTC.

This clone showed up just a few times. This same CDR3 is encoded by further DNA sequences in the sample. The rearrangement links TRBV30 to TRBJ1-5; possible D gene TRBD1, 6 bases. CDR1 and CDR2 (germline): GTSNPN, SVGIG (reference sequence). CDR3 size: 13 residues. The ends were cut back, 2 bases at V and 4 bases at J, with 9 bases in the middle. This CDR3 is CAWSTQGNQPQHF. The CDR3 DNA reads TGTGCCTGGAGTACTCAGGGGAATCAGCCCCAGCATTTT.

This sequence joins TRBV5-1 and TRBJ1-6; 8 nucleotides align to TRBD1. The CDR3 extends over 16 amino acids. Germline V gene lookup returns CDR1 SGHRS and CDR2 YFSETQ. J lost 9 bases, V lost 0 bases, and 8 bases had no gene match. The CDR3 coding sequence is TGCGCCAGCAGCTTGGATCAGGGGGCTATAGGTTCACCCCTCCACTTT. Translated: CASSLDQGAIGSPLHF.

The V call is TRBV18, the J call TRBJ2-7; 8 nucleotides line up with TRBD1. V was pared by 5 bases and J by 5 bases, with 8 bases of the junction left unmatched. Germline loops: CDR1 KGHSH, CDR2 LQKENI. The length of the CDR3 is 14 residues. CDR3: CASSSWTGLNEQYF. The CDR3 nucleotides are TGTGCCAGCTCATCTTGGACAGGGTTGAACGAGCAGTACTTC.

The chain joins TRBV28 to TRBJ2-5; 10 positions agree with TRBD1. The V and J ends lost 4 bases and 3 bases, in that order; junction bases with no gene match: 5. This CDR3 has 15 amino acids. Germline V gives CDR1 MDHEN, CDR2 SYDVKM. The CDR3 reads CASSSRGTGEETQYF. The CDR3 nucleotides are TGTGCCAGCAGTTCTAGAGGGACAGGGGAAGAGACCCAGTACTTC.

The chain carries TRBV3-1 (or the pseudogene TRBV3-2) and TRBJ2-3; 11 bases align to TRBD1. Trimming cost V 1 base and J 1 base; bases outside gene matches: 4. This CDR3 is 17 amino acids long. Germline CDR1 LGHDT, CDR2 YNNKEL (reference sequence). The chain's CDR3 is CASSQGTGGGGTDTQYF. The CDR3 DNA is TGTGCCAGCAGCCAAGGGACAGGGGGCGGAGGCACAGATACGCAGTATTTT.

The chain employs TRBV28 and TRBJ1-6, with 9 bases identical to TRBD1. CDR3 length: 15 residues. V shed 7 bases, J shed 10 bases, and the junction held 11 bases outside the gene matches. Germline V gives CDR1 MDHEN, CDR2 SYDVKM. The CDR3 here is CASTQPGQGRSPLHF. CDR3 coding DNA: TGTGCCAGCACCCAGCCGGGACAGGGAAGATCACCCCTCCACTTT.

For the CDR3, the DNA is TGTGCCAGCAGCTCTTCGGGGGTACCCGTGAAGTTCTTC. Residues: CASSSSGVPVKFF. The chain couples TRBV9 to TRBJ2-1, with D perhaps TRBD2 (6 bases). Germline lookup yields CDR1 SGDLS and CDR2 YYNGEE. CDR3 size: 13 residues. V shed 4 bases and J shed 14 bases, with 19 bases lying between them.